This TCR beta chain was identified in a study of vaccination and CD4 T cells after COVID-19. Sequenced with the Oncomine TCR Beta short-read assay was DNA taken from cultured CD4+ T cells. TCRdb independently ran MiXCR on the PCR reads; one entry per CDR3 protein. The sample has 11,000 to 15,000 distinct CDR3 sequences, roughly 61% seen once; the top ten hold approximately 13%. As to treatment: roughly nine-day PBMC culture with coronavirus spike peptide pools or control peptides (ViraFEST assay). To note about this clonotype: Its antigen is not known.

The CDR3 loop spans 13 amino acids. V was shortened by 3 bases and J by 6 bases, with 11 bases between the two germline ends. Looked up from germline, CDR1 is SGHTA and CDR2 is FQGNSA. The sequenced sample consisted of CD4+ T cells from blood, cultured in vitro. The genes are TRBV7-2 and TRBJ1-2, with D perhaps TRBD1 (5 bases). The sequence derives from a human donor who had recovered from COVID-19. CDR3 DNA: TGTGCCAGCAGCTTGGGGGTGGGGGATGGCTACACCTTC. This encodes CASSLGVGDGYTF.